This TCR beta chain was obtained from a study of blood T cell repertoires in COVID-19. Study-wide background: Samples taken during acute and convalescent COVID-19 were collected in the United States, Italy and Spain.

Source study methods: For nucleated cells, counts were estimated from reference gene primer amplification. Generated by immunoSEQ multiplex PCR, the TCRdb table keeps only in-frame clones and is missing some. V and J calls and clone size follow that table, whereas D and trimming were derived from the DNA. The sample consists of under 200,000 clones, 82% of them appearing once. Which cohort a participant joined came from the clinical history participants gave. Symptom resolution, clearance, or two negative PCRs marked the recovered donors of Cohort 3. This CDR3 is 19 amino acids long. V was pared by 1 base and J by 2 bases, with 9 bases of the junction left unmatched. Looked up from germline, CDR1 is MGHRA and CDR2 is YSYEKL.

This clonotype originated in a man in his 60s who had recovered from COVID-19. The chain carries TRBV4-1 and TRBJ1-5; 12 nucleotides agree with TRBD1. The source material was PBMCs or T cells enriched from blood (not recorded which). The CDR3 region is CASSQVVGTGGRGNQPQHF. The CDR3 DNA is TGCGCCAGCAGCCAAGTGGTCGGGACAGGGGGCAGGGGCAATCAGCCCCAGCATTTT.